A single sample is the source of the 18 T cell receptor beta chains below, sequenced in a study of blood T cell repertoires in COVID-19. The protocol was immunoSEQ multiplex PCR, while the TCRdb copy is restricted to in-frame clones and leaves out a portion. The sample lists about 120,000 clones, nearly 90% occurring once. Sequenced: peripheral blood. These receptors all stem from a woman in her fifties or sixties with COVID-19, enrolled during active disease.

The chain has TRBV7-2 and TRBJ1-1, with 10 bases matching TRBD1. In germline, CDR1 is SGHTA, CDR2 FQGNSA. V trimming: 0 bases; J trimming: 3 bases; junction bases outside the gene matches: 10. The CDR3 consists of 18 residues. CDR3 sequence reads: CASSLARRQGAQDTEAFF. The DNA of the CDR3 is TGTGCCAGCAGCTTAGCGAGAAGACAGGGGGCGCAGGACACTGAAGCTTTCTTT.

The CDR3 here is CASSGQVNTGELFF. The CDR3 coding sequence is TGTGCCAGCAGCGGACAGGTGAACACCGGGGAGCTGTTTTTT. V usage is TRBV7-9 and J usage is TRBJ2-2; 7 bases map to TRBD1. Germline V gene sequence: CDR1 SEHNR, CDR2 FQNEAQ (reference sequence). V shed 5 bases, J shed 1 base, and the junction held 1 base outside the gene matches. The CDR3 consists of 14 residues.

The CDR3 DNA sequence: TGTGCCAGCAGCCAAGAAACTCGGGGGAACAATGAGCAGTTCTTC. Protein product: CASSQETRGNNEQFF. The genes are TRBV4-2 and TRBJ2-1; possible D gene TRBD2, 6 bases. The germline V gene has CDR1 LGHNA and CDR2 YNFKEQ. Trimming stripped 0 bases from V and 5 bases from J, with 11 bases between. There are 15 residues in the CDR3.

The chain couples TRBV9 to TRBJ1-4, with D perhaps matching TRBD1 (6 bases). The CDR3 totals 14 residues. V dropped 4 bases and J dropped 8 bases, with 15 bases sitting between them. Germline loops: CDR1 SGDLS, CDR2 YYNGEE. In DNA, the CDR3 is TGTGCCAGCAGCACAGGCAGGGGAGGGGAAAAACTGTTTTTT. Amino acid sequence: CASSTGRGGEKLFF.

V and J are TRBV30 and TRBJ2-7, with D possibly TRBD2 on 5 matching bases. Looked up from germline, CDR1 is GTSNPN and CDR2 is SVGIG (reference sequence). Trimming stripped 2 bases from V and 2 bases from J, with 16 bases between. This CDR3 comprises 15 residues. The CDR3 loop is CAWSIEGYGAYEQYF. Written as DNA, the CDR3 is TGTGCCTGGAGTATCGAGGGCTATGGGGCCTACGAGCAGTACTTC.

The chain employs TRBV7-2 and TRBJ2-7; D gene uncertain. V was cut by 5 bases and J by 0 bases, with 5 bases left in between. CDR3 length: 12 residues. Germline V CDR1 and CDR2: SGHTA, FQGNSA. The CDR3 region is CASSASSYEQYF. The CDR3, as DNA: TGTGCCAGCAGCGCCAGCTCCTACGAGCAGTACTTC. Filled out from reference TRBV7-2 and TRBJ2-7, the complete variable domain reads GAGVSQSPSNKVTEKGKDVELRCDPISGHTALYWYRQSLGQGLEFLIYFQGNSAPDKSGLPSDRFSAERTGGSVSTLTIQRTQQEDSAVYLCASSASSYEQYFGPGTRLTVT.

The chain links TRBV5-4 to TRBJ2-7, with 7 bases aligning to TRBD1. Germline CDR1 and CDR2: SGHNT and YYREEE (reference sequence). V trimming: 4 bases; J trimming: 3 bases; junction bases outside the gene matches: 13. The CDR3 sequence is 16 residues long. The CDR3 region has the DNA TGTGCCAGCAGCCCGGGTCCCGGGACAGAGCTCTACGAGCAGTACTTC. Amino acids: CASSPGPGTELYEQYF.

DNA for the CDR3: TGTGCCAGCAGCTTAGGTGACCGAGGGCAGGAGGACACTGAAGCTTTCTTT. Protein: CASSLGDRGQEDTEAFF. The chain combines TRBV11-2 with TRBJ1-1; no definite D call. The CDR3 is 17 residues long. The V end was cut by 1 base, the J end by 3 bases, with 18 bases between. The V gene's germline CDR1 is SGHAT and CDR2 FQNNGV.

The genes are TRBV29-1 and TRBJ2-4; D might be TRBD1 (5 bases). Germline CDR1 is SQVTM and CDR2 is ANQGSEA. This CDR3 has 15 amino acids. V lost 6 bases and J lost 1, with 16 bases in between. This CDR3 is CSVADQGLAKNIQYF. As DNA, the CDR3 is TGCAGCGTGGCCGACCAGGGTTTGGCCAAAAACATTCAGTACTTC.

The CDR3: CASSQDRQGFREKLFF. Here the CDR3 DNA reads TGTGCCAGCAGCCAAGATCGTCAGGGGTTTAGGGAAAAACTGTTTTTT. The chain carries TRBV3-1 (or the pseudogene TRBV3-2) and TRBJ1-4, with D possibly matching TRBD1 (6 bases). The CDR3 totals 16 residues. Trimming shortened V by 0 bases and J by 8 bases, and 16 bases separated the two germline ends. CDR1 and CDR2 from the germline V gene are LGHDT and YNNKEL (reference sequence).

The gene calls are TRBV12-3 or TRBV12-4 and TRBJ1-5, with unresolved D. V dropped 2 bases and J dropped 7 bases, with 9 bases sitting between them. The CDR3 has 13 residues. CDR3 nucleotides: TGTGCCAGCAGTTTACAGAAACCCCAGCCCCAGCATTTT. Its translation is CASSLQKPQPQHF.

The J gene is TRBJ2-5, the V gene TRBV7-6; 8 nucleotides match TRBD1. This CDR3 is built from 16 residues. Germline V lookup: CDR1 SGHVS, CDR2 FNYEAQ. Losses at the gene ends were 1 base for V and 5 bases for J; bases not matched to a gene: 9. The DNA of the CDR3 is TGTGCCAGCAGCTTAGGGCCAAGGACAGGGTGGGAGACCCAGTACTTC. It encodes CASSLGPRTGWETQYF.

This clone was seen just once. The genes are TRBV7-3 and TRBJ2-3; no clear D gene. Germline values: CDR1 SGHTA, CDR2 FQGTGA. V was pared by 2 bases and J by 1 base, with 4 bases between. CDR3 length: 13 amino acids. This CDR3 reads CASSLPGTDTQYF. CDR3 sequence (DNA): TGTGCCAGCAGCTTACCGGGCACAGATACGCAGTATTTT.

CDR3 residues: CASSQEGGRDGYTF. The CDR3 DNA follows: TGCGCCAGCAGCCAAGAAGGGGGCAGGGATGGCTACACCTTC. V and J are TRBV4-3 and TRBJ1-2, with 7 bases lining up with TRBD1. V shed 0 bases and J 6 bases; nucleotides not matched to a gene: 4. This CDR3 contains 14 residues. The V gene's germline CDR1 is LGHNA and CDR2 YSLEER.

The rearrangement links TRBV6-5 to TRBJ1-2; 7 bases are shared with TRBD1. Germline V lookup: CDR1 MNHEY, CDR2 SVGAGI. There are 14 residues in the CDR3. Losses at the gene ends were 5 bases for V and 4 bases for J; bases not matched to a gene: 7. The CDR3 loop reads CASSQDRLLYGYTF. The CDR3 DNA follows: TGTGCCAGCAGTCAGGACAGGCTCCTCTATGGCTACACCTTC.

The chain uses TRBV19 and TRBJ1-5; no clear D gene. CDR1 and CDR2 (germline): LNHDA, SQIVND (reference sequence). The length of the CDR3 is 15 residues. V shed 5 bases and J shed 2 bases, with 13 bases lying between them. The CDR3 nucleotides are TGTGCCAGTAGTCCCGGGTGGATGGGCAATCAGCCCCAGCATTTT. Residues: CASSPGWMGNQPQHF.

This rearrangement joins TRBV7-2 to TRBJ1-4; D is undetermined. This CDR3 contains 15 residues. V was cut by 1 base and J by 0 bases, with 6 bases left in between. Germline V gene data show CDR1 as SGHTA and CDR2 as FQGNSA. CDR3: CASSLGFATNEKLFF. In nucleotides, the CDR3 is TGTGCCAGCAGCTTAGGTTTCGCAACTAATGAAAAACTGTTTTTT.

The chain links TRBV14 to TRBJ1-6; a possible D gene is TRBD1 (5 bases). Trimming stripped 8 bases from V and 9 bases from J, with 20 bases between. Germline loops: CDR1 SGHDN, CDR2 FVKESK. The CDR3 is 15 amino acids. The CDR3 bases are TGTGCCAGCGGTCCCCGGGGGTCGGCAGCTTCACCCCTCCACTTT. Its translation: CASGPRGSAASPLHF. The full variable domain, its missing parts supplied by reference TRBV14 and TRBJ1-6, is EAGVTQFPSHSVIEKGQTVTLRCDPISGHDNLYWYRRVMGKEIKFLLHFVKESKQDESGMPNNRFLAERTGGTYSTLKVQPAELEDSGVYFCASGPRGSAASPLHFGNGTRLTVT.